This T cell receptor (beta chain) emerged from a study of shared clonotypes between healthy human individuals. In this sample, this clone turned up a few times. Its antigen is as yet unknown. This CDR3 comprises 16 residues. Germline CDR1 KGHSH, CDR2 LQKENI. V gave up 2 bases and J gave up 4 bases, with 17 bases separating them. Subsets obtained from CD4+ cells comprised CD45RA+ naive and CD45RA-negative memory cells. Broader study findings: A few donors showed sharing of about 4.7% of naive CD4 clonotypes. Shared clonotypes across all four donors exceeded non-shared ones in generation probability.

The sorted-subset replicate PCRs were given 150 to 250 ng DNA, which is about 30,000 T cell genomes. Assay used: immunoSEQ multiplex PCR; TCRdb lists only in-frame clones, some missing. This sample has more than 2 million clones, with more than 90% found just once. Sequencing was performed on naive CD4+ T cells sorted from blood. Subset defined: CD45RA+ positively selected. The sequence derives from a man between 18 and 29 years old in good health. V usage is TRBV18 and J usage is TRBJ1-2; D not resolved. The CDR3 spells CASSPDAQALTYGYTF. Written as DNA, the CDR3 is TGTGCCAGCTCACCAGATGCCCAGGCCCTTACCTATGGCTACACCTTC.